The source of this T cell receptor (beta chain) is a study of OX40 agonist ivuxolimab in advanced cancers. Study outcomes and limitations: At doses 0.1 to 3.0 mg/kg, CD4+ and CD8+ clones expanded.

This CDR3 is 16 amino acids long. Trimming took off 0 bases at V and 7 bases at J, with 16 bases between the two ends. Germline CDR1 LNHNV, CDR2 YYDKDF (reference sequence). Sequencing was performed with immunoSEQ multiplex PCR; in TCRdb, only in-frame clones are kept and a portion is missing. The data show about 78,000 clones, roughly 92% seen once. As regards this clone: Its antigen is unidentified.

The sequences come from CD4+ or CD8+ T cells sorted from blood, collected in a trial of the OX40 agonist ivuxolimab. The sequence came from an adult with an advanced solid tumor such as melanoma, head and neck, liver or kidney cancer. The rearrangement joins TRBV15 to TRBJ2-1; the D gene could be TRBD1 or TRBD2 (5 bases each). CDR3 nucleotides: TGTGCCACCAGCAGAGATGGGGCTACGTTAGCGAATGAGCAGTTCTTC. Residues: CATSRDGATLANEQFF.